The entry below gives a single TCR beta chain sequence along with its context. Germline V gene lookup returns CDR1 GTSNPN and CDR2 SVGIG (reference sequence). This CDR3 has 14 amino acids. Trimming left V 1 base short and J 8 bases short, with 15 bases between. Produced via immunoSEQ multiplex PCR; TCRdb's table is partial and in-frame only. Among roughly 140,000 clones listed, 85% were seen once. These data originate in a study of blood T cell repertoires in COVID-19. Sequenced sample: PBMCs or T cells enriched from blood (not recorded which). The chain uses TRBV30 and TRBJ1-3; tentative D call: TRBD1 (6 bases). This clonotype originated in a woman aged 35 to 49 who had recovered from COVID-19. The CDR3 protein is CAWSGDTAVDTIYF. The CDR3 nucleotides are TGTGCCTGGAGTGGGGACACAGCCGTCGACACCATATATTTT.